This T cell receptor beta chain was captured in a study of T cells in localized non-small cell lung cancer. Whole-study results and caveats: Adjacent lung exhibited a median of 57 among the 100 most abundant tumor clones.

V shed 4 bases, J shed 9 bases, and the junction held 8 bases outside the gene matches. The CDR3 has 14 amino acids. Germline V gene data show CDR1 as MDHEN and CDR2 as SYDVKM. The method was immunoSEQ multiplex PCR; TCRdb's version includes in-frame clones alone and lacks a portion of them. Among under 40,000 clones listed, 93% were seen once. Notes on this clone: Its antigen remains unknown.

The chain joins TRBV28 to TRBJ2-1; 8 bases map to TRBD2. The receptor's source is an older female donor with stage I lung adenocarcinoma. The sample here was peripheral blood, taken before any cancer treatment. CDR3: CASSSPAGDGEQFF. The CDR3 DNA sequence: TGTGCCAGCAGTTCCCCAGCGGGAGACGGTGAGCAGTTCTTC.